This is a list of T cell receptor delta chains from one sample in a study of gamma-delta T cells after stem cell transplantation. TCRdb reran clone calling via CATT on the RT-PCR reads. The sample comprises 2,800 or so delta-chain clones, 2.5% to 3% of which are singletons, and more than 25% rests with the top ten. The sequenced sample was gamma-delta T cells. The origin of the receptors is a human donor. It is not recorded whose cells these are; they may come from a transplant donor. Each CDR3 is given with its conserved first and last residue. D genes are given only for firm matches. The size of a clone is reported for some rows only, either as once, few or many, or as a class for expanded clones.

clone size	D gene	V gene	J gene	CDR3 DNA	CDR3 protein
-	TRDD3	TRDV2	TRDJ1	TGTGCCTGTGACACCGTGGGCGTACTGGGGGATACCTCCGACACCGATAAACTCATCTTT	CACDTVGVLGDTSDTDKLIF
many	TRDD2	TRAV29/DV5	TRDJ1	TGTGCAGCAAGCAGGGCCTTCCTACGATGGGATATCGCCTCGTACACCGATAAACTCATCTTT	CAASRAFLRWDIASYTDKLIF
-	TRDD3	TRDV2	TRDJ1	TGTGCCTGTGACTTACTGGGGGATACACCCCACACCGATAAACTCATCTTT	CACDLLGDTPHTDKLIF
-	-	TRDV2	TRDJ1	TGTTCGGGGATCATAAACACCGATAAACTCATCTTT	CSGIINTDKLIF
large	TRDD3	TRDV2	TRDJ1	TGTGCCTGTGATCCCACTGGGGGATCGTCGTGGGGCACCGATAAACTCATCTTT	CACDPTGGSSWGTDKLIF
medium-sized	-	TRDV2	TRDJ1	TGTGCCTGTGACACCGTACAGGCGCACACCGATAAACTCATCTTT	CACDTVQAHTDKLIF
large	-	TRDV2	TRDJ2	TGTGCCTGTGACAGTGTGGCCCCCCGGCGGGCAGCACAACTCTTCTTT	CACDSVAPRRAAQLFF
medium-sized	TRDD3	TRDV2	TRDJ1	TGTGCCTGTGACACCGTACGTACCCTGGGGGAAGCTGGTGAACACAACGATAAACTCATCTTT	CACDTVRTLGEAGEHNDKLIF
-	TRDD3	TRDV1	TRDJ1	TGTGCTCTTGGGGAACTCCCGACTCCACTGGGGGATCTTTACACCGATAAACTCATCTTT	CALGELPTPLGDLYTDKLIF
medium-sized	TRDD3	TRDV2	TRDJ1	TGTGCCTGTGAAGTACTGGGGGCTACCTATAAACTCATCTTT	CACEVLGATYKLIF
-	TRDD3	TRDV2	TRDJ1	TGTGCCTGTGACTTACTGGGGGCTACCCTCACCGATAAACTCATCTTT	CACDLLGATLTDKLIF
few	-	TRDV2	TRDJ1	TGTGCCTGTGACACCGTGACGGACTGGGTGTCACCTCATACGACCGATACACTCATCTTT	CACDTVTDWVSPHTTDTLIF
-	TRDD3	TRDV2	TRDJ1	TGTGCCTGTGATGTACTGGGGGATACGAAACTCATCTTT	CACDVLGDTKLIF
once	TRDD3	TRDV2	TRDJ3	TGTGCCTGTGACCCACTGGGGGACCTCTCCTGGGACACCCGACAGATGTTTTTC	CACDPLGDLSWDTRQMFF
many	TRDD3	TRDV2	TRDJ1	TGTGCCTGTGACCCCCTCTGGGGGATACGGAGCGATAAACTCATCTTT	CACDPLWGIRSDKLIF
few	TRDD3	TRDV2	TRDJ3	TGTGCCTGTGACACCGGAGCCAACTGGGGGATACAGGACTCCTGGGACACCCGACGGATGTTTTTC	CACDTGANWGIQDSWDTRRMFF
medium-sized	-	TRDV1	TRDJ1	TGTGCTCTTGGGGAAATACCTTCCTATCCCGGTGGGGGATTTTATACCGATAAACTCATCTTT	CALGEIPSYPGGGFYTDKLIF
few	TRDD3	TRDV2	TRDJ1	TGTGCCTGTGACCTAGTACTGGGGGATAACTCCGATAAACTCATCTTT	CACDLVLGDNSDKLIF
large	-	TRDV2	TRDJ1	TGTGCCTGTGACCCTTGGGGAAGTACCGATAAACTCATCTTT	CACDPWGSTDKLIF
large	TRDD3	TRDV2	TRDJ3	TGTGCCTGTGACACCGGGGGATACGTCAGCTCCTGGGACACCCGACAGATGTTTTTC	CACDTGGYVSSWDTRQMFF
large	TRDD3	TRDV2	TRDJ1	TGTGCCTGTGCGGCGATGGGGGATAACACCGATAAACTCATCTTT	CACAAMGDNTDKLIF
-	TRDD3	TRDV1	TRDJ1	TGTGCTCTTGGGGAACGGCTTTCCACGACACCCTATTGGGGGATACTGGGCACCGATAAACTCATCTTT	CALGERLSTTPYWGILGTDKLIF
large	TRDD3	TRDV2	TRDJ1	TGTGCCTGTGACACCGTGGGTGGATACGGCGATAAACTCATCTTT	CACDTVGGYGDKLIF
large	-	TRDV2	TRDJ1	TGTGCCTGTGACCCTGTAACAGACACCGATAAACTCATCTTT	CACDPVTDTDKLIF
few	TRDD3	TRDV2	TRDJ1	TGTGCCTGTGACCCACTGATTAGGCGTTCTGGGGGCCTTTACACCGATACACTCATCTTT	CACDPLIRRSGGLYTDTLIF
medium-sized	TRDD3	TRDV2	TRDJ1	TGTGCCTGTGACACCGTGGGGATAGGCACCGATAAACTCATCTTT	CACDTVGIGTDKLIF
large	-	TRDV2	TRDJ1	TGTGCCTGTGACACCGTAGTGGGGGGGGGTCGCTCCGATAAACTCATCTTT	CACDTVVGGGRSDKLIF
-	TRDD3	TRDV2	TRDJ1	TGTGCCTGTGATGTACTGGGGGATACGTCCACCGATAAACTCATCTTT	CACDVLGDTSTDKLIF
large	TRDD3	TRDV2	TRDJ1	TGTGCCTGTGACCTCACTGGGGGTCAGTACACCGATAAACTCATCTTT	CACDLTGGQYTDKLIF
-	TRDD3	TRDV2	TRDJ1	TGTGCCTGTGACACCTCGTTCTCTCTTTTGGGGGAAACTCCTTGGGGGCTTTCCACGAACACCGGTGAACTCATCTTT	CACDTSFSLLGETPWGLSTNTGELIF
medium-sized	TRDD3	TRDV2	TRDJ1	TGTGCCTGTGACATTCTGCTGGGGGTCACCGATAAACTCATCTTT	CACDILLGVTDKLIF
large	-	TRDV2	TRDJ2	TGTGCCTGTGACACTGTTGGTGGGGGCCTAGCTTTGACAGCACAACTCTTCTTT	CACDTVGGGLALTAQLFF
-	-	TRDV2	TRDJ1	TGTGCCTGTGACACCCTGGGGCTGGGTTCTAACGCCGATAAACTCATCTTC	CACDTLGLGSNADKLIF
few	TRDD3	TRDV2	TRDJ1	TGTGCCTGTGACACCGTTTTGCCTGGGGGATACTCCGATAAACTCATCTTT	CACDTVLPGGYSDKLIF
few	TRDD3	TRDV2	TRDJ1	TGTGCCTGTGACCCTGTACTGGGGGACACCGATAAACTCATCTTT	CACDPVLGDTDKLIF
-	TRDD3	TRDV2	TRDJ1	TGTGCCTGTGACTCGTTACTGGGGGATCACACTGATAAACTCACCTTT	CACDSLLGDHTDKLTF
large	TRDD3	TRDV2	TRDJ1	TGTGCCTGTGACTCAGTACTGGGGGACCGAAAACTCATCTTT	CACDSVLGDRKLIF
large	-	TRDV2	TRDJ1	TGTGCCTGTGACACCCTACCCCACCTGGGGACCTACACCGATAAACTCATCTTT	CACDTLPHLGTYTDKLIF
large	TRDD3	TRDV2	TRDJ3	TGTGCCTGTGACACTTTCCCGGGTGGGGGATACTCAAGCTCCTGGGACACCCGACAGATGTTTTTC	CACDTFPGGGYSSSWDTRQMFF
large	TRDD3	TRDV2	TRDJ1	TGTGCCTGTGACGTCGTTGGGGGACTGATCACCGATAAACTCATCTTT	CACDVVGGLITDKLIF
few	TRDD3	TRDV2	TRDJ1	TGTGCCTGTGACACCGTACGGCCGGGCTCCTCCTCACTGGGGGATACGGGACCGTACACCGATAAACTCATCTTT	CACDTVRPGSSSLGDTGPYTDKLIF
medium-sized	-	TRDV2	TRDJ1	TGTGCCTGTGACAAGAGGGTACTGGGCGTAACCGATAAACTCATCTTT	CACDKRVLGVTDKLIF
-	TRDD3	TRDV2	TRDJ3	TGTGCCTGTGACAAGGTTGCTGGGGGATACGGCGACTTCTCCTGGGACACCCGACAGATGTTTTTC	CACDKVAGGYGDFSWDTRQMFF
medium-sized	TRDD3	TRDV2	TRDJ1	TGTGCCTGTGACACGTTGGGAGGAGGGATACTGATTTCGTACACCGATAAACTCATCTTT	CACDTLGGGILISYTDKLIF
medium-sized	-	TRDV2	TRDJ3	TGTGCCTGTGGATGGTACTGTAACATTAAGGGATCCTGGGACACCCGACAGATGTTTTTC	CACGWYCNIKGSWDTRQMFF
medium-sized	-	TRDV2	TRDJ3	TGTGCCTGTGACACCGCCGAGGGTTCTAGGAGCTGGGACACCCGACAGATGTTTTTC	CACDTAEGSRSWDTRQMFF
-	TRDD3	TRDV2	TRDJ1	TGTGCCTGTGACCCCCTCTGGGGGATACGGAGCGATGAACTCATCTTT	CACDPLWGIRSDELIF
-	-	TRDV2	TRDJ1	TGTGCCTGTGACACTGTGGGGGCTAAGGTCGGCGATAAACTCATCTTT	CACDTVGAKVGDKLIF
large	-	TRDV2	TRDJ2	TGTGCCTGTGACACCCTAAATACTCATGGGTCTTTCAGTTCGGCAGCACAACTCTTCTTT	CACDTLNTHGSFSSAAQLFF
medium-sized	TRDD3	TRDV2	TRDJ1	TGTGCCTGTGACATACCTCTAGGTGGGGGACCCACCGATAAACTCATCTTT	CACDIPLGGGPTDKLIF
medium-sized	TRDD3	TRDV2	TRDJ1	TGTGCCTGTGACGGGCTGGGGGGCAACACCGATAAACTCATCTTT	CACDGLGGNTDKLIF
medium-sized	TRDD3	TRDV3	TRDJ1	TGTGCCTCCCAAGTGGGGGATAACACCGATAAACTCATCTTT	CASQVGDNTDKLIF